These T cell receptor beta chains were read from a single sample in a study of OX40 agonist ivuxolimab in advanced cancers. Sequencing was performed with immunoSEQ multiplex PCR; in TCRdb, only in-frame clones are kept and a portion is missing. The table shows about 100,000 clones, with approximately 90% occurring only once. The specimen was CD4+ or CD8+ T cells sorted from blood, collected in a trial of the OX40 agonist ivuxolimab. These receptor sequences come from an adult with an advanced solid tumor such as melanoma, head and neck, liver or kidney cancer. CDR3s include the opening cysteine and the closing phenylalanine or tryptophan. D genes are given only for firm matches.

D	J	V	CDR3
TRBD2	TRBJ2-5	TRBV7-6	CASSLAGGGGETQYF
TRBD1	TRBJ2-5	TRBV28	CASSLSSGTAEETQYF
-	TRBJ1-1	TRBV28	CASSSPVGGDVAGVEAFF
TRBD1	TRBJ1-2	TRBV28	CASSLNQGANGYTF
-	TRBJ1-4	TRBV7-9	CASSIWTTEKLFF
-	TRBJ2-2	TRBV18	CASLSDTSKHTGELFF
-	TRBJ1-3	TRBV30	CAWDRQTGNTIYF
-	TRBJ1-6	TRBV2	CASSESGSSPLHF
-	TRBJ2-7	TRBV7-9	CASSGLGVSYEQYF
-	TRBJ1-2	TRBV19	CASSIDLGSNYGYTF
-	TRBJ1-4	TRBV19	CASSPPPQSELFF
TRBD1	TRBJ2-2	TRBV5-6	CASSPRTGLRTGELFF